This T cell receptor (beta chain) was identified during a study of cytomegalovirus exposure and HLA in healthy donors. Study background: The early release's HLA-typed donors yielded 65 million to 85 million unique TCRs. Among the approximately 380 donors who were genotyped, about 86% fell in the genetic ancestry cluster that is associated with self-reported Caucasian donors.

CDR3 size: 14 residues. The V gene's germline CDR1 is MGHRA and CDR2 YSYEKL. Trimming took 0 bases from V and 3 from J, leaving 9 bases between them. PCR used 60 Vbeta primers and 13 Jbeta primers. Assay: immunoSEQ multiplex PCR; the TCRdb copy retains only in-frame clones and omits some. The sample has under 40,000 clones; 75% to 90% are singletons. Sequencing was carried out using PBMCs. The TCR was taken from a male donor in good health and CMV-seronegative. The chain carries TRBV4-1 and TRBJ2-7, with D maybe TRBD1 (5 bases). The chain's CDR3 is CASSQDQGSYEQYF. The CDR3 DNA reads TGCGCCAGCAGCCAAGACCAGGGCAGCTACGAGCAGTACTTC.